The T cell receptor beta chain under discussion was sequenced for a study of cytomegalovirus exposure and HLA in healthy donors. Study findings and constraints: Later on, an analysis tied approximately 17,000 TCR beta sequences to HLA alleles at 0.05 false discovery rate. A prior analysis recorded that most TCR beta V segments were productive about 87% or about 30% of the time. Information on immune exposure was restricted to one variable (CMV serostatus).

Primers for the PCR totalled 60 Vbeta and 13 Jbeta. Sequencing was performed with immunoSEQ multiplex PCR; in TCRdb, only in-frame clones are kept and a portion is missing. The sample shows 140,000 or so clones, approximately 70% of them seen only once. This clone was counted between two and nine times. Its antigen is undetermined. The CDR3 is 15 residues long. The V gene lost 2 bases and the J gene lost 6 bases, with 14 bases spanning the gap. Germline CDR1 reads SGHAT; CDR2 reads FQNNGV. This chain joins TRBV11-2 and TRBJ1-3; no definite D call. The sequence came from a woman in her twenties or thirties in good health and CMV-seronegative. The sequencing sample was made of PBMCs. This chain's CDR3 is CASSLYRGRLNTIYF. The CDR3 DNA follows: TGTGCCAGCAGCTTATATCGCGGGAGGTTAAACACCATATATTTT.